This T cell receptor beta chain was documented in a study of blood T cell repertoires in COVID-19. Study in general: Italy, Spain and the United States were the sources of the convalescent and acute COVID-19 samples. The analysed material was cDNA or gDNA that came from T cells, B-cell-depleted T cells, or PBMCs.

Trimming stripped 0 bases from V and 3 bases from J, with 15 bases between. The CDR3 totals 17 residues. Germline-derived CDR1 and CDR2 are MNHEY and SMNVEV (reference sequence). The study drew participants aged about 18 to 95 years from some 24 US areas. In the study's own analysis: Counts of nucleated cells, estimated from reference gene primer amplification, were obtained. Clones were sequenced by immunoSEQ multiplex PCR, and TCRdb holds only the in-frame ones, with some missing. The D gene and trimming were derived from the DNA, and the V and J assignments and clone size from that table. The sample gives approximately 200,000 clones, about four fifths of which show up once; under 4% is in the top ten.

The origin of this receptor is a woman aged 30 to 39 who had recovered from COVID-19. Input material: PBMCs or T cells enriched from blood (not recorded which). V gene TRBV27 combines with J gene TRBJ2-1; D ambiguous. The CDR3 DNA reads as TGTGCCAGCAGTTTATCGCCCTCCTTTAGTATCTACAATGAGCAGTTCTTC. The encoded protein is CASSLSPSFSIYNEQFF.